A single sample gave rise to the 6 T cell receptor beta chains below, sequenced in a study of T cells in Graves' hyperthyroidism and ophthalmopathy. Amplification of TCR beta CDR3 regions used RNA as the template. RT-PCR in the first round (using the HTBI primer set) targeted the TCR CDR3. A single record per CDR3 protein comes from TCRdb applying MiXCR to the multiplex PCR reads. The data hold approximately 200,000 distinct CDR3 sequences, with about a sixth observed a single time. Sample: blood. All receptors derive from a man in his forties with Graves' hyperthyroidism.

The chain combines TRBV5-1 with TRBJ2-3, with 7 bases matching TRBD2. V was clipped by 3 bases and J by 6 bases; unmatched bases: 4. Germline-derived CDR1 and CDR2 are SGHRS and YFSETQ. The CDR3 is made up of 13 amino acids. CDR3 in amino acids: CASSWGGSDTQYF. DNA of the CDR3: TGCGCCAGCAGCTGGGGGGGTAGTGATACGCAGTATTTT.

This clonotype was seen a few times. The J gene is TRBJ2-7, the V gene TRBV29-1; the D gene is possibly TRBD1 (6 bases). CDR3 length: 12 residues. Germline CDR1 and CDR2: SQVTM and ANQGSEA. V shed 6 bases and J shed 1 base, with 10 bases lying between them. The CDR3 coding sequence is TGCAGCGTGTGCGGACAGTCCTACGAGCAGTACTTC. Its translation: CSVCGQSYEQYF.

The table lists this clonotype with many counts. The chain links TRBV7-2 to TRBJ1-6; D is uncertain. The CDR3 length is 13 residues. Germline CDR1 SGHTA, CDR2 FQGNSA. Trimming shortened V by 6 bases and J by 9 bases, and 12 bases separated the two germline ends. The CDR3 protein is CASSSETGSPLHF. CDR3 nucleotides: TGTGCCAGCAGTTCTGAAACCGGTTCACCCCTCCACTTT.

This rearrangement joins TRBV18 to TRBJ2-2, with D perhaps being TRBD1 or TRBD2 (5 bases each). Trimming pared 6 bases from V and 0 bases from J, leaving 14 bases between. The length of the CDR3 is 16 residues. The germline V gene has CDR1 KGHSH and CDR2 LQKENI. CDR3 coding DNA: TGTGCCAGCTCCCCCCCGGGGCCATCGAACACCGGGGAGCTGTTTTTT. Translating it yields CASSPPGPSNTGELFF.

The chain uses TRBV7-2 and TRBJ2-7, with TRBD2 matching 13 bases. Germline V gene data show CDR1 as SGHTA and CDR2 as FQGNSA. The CDR3 is 18 residues long. Trimming removed 4 bases from V and 0 bases from J; junction bases left unmatched: 9. CDR3 residues: CASSWGLAGSGRSYEQYF. CDR3 in DNA: TGTGCCAGCAGCTGGGGACTAGCGGGAAGTGGGCGCTCCTACGAGCAGTACTTC.

This clonotype came up many times. CDR3 DNA sequence: TGTGCCAGCAGCATGATGAGCACTGAAGCTTTCTTT. As protein: CASSMMSTEAFF. The V call is TRBV7-9, the J call TRBJ1-1; D gene uncertain. The CDR3 is made up of 12 amino acids. Germline CDR1 and CDR2: SEHNR and FQNEAQ (reference sequence). The V end lost 5 bases, the J end lost 4 bases, and 8 bases lay between the germline ends.